This T cell receptor (beta chain) was documented in a study of blood T cell repertoires in COVID-19. Germline V gene lookup returns CDR1 SGHKS and CDR2 YYEKEE (reference sequence). V lost 4 bases, J lost 11 bases, and 8 bases stayed unmatched. CDR3 length: 12 residues. Sequencing used immunoSEQ multiplex PCR; TCRdb keeps in-frame clones, though not all of them. The data show a few hundred thousand clones, more than 75% seen once. The sample consisted of PBMCs or T cells enriched from blood (not recorded which). The origin of this receptor is a man aged 30 to 45 who had recovered from COVID-19. The chain uses TRBV5-5 and TRBJ1-1, with 7 bases matching TRBD1. The DNA for the CDR3 is TGTGCCAGCAGCCGAGAGACAGGGTTTGCTTTCTTT. Translation gives CASSRETGFAFF. Using reference TRBV5-5 and TRBJ1-1 for the parts outside the CDR3, the full variable domain is DAGVTQSPTHLIKTRGQQVTLRCSPISGHKSVSWYQQVLGQGPQFIFQYYEKEERGRGNFPDRFSARQFPNYSSELNVNALLLGDSALYLCASSRETGFAFFGQGTRLTVV.